The T cell receptor beta chain under discussion was sequenced for a study of cytomegalovirus exposure and HLA in healthy donors. This CDR3 is built from 15 residues. Germline V gene sequence: CDR1 SGHDN, CDR2 FVKESK. V lost 6 bases and J lost 1; bases outside the gene matches: 5. Broader study findings: Cytomegalovirus-associated TCR beta chains were listed, numbering some 150.

PCR employed 60 Vbeta and 13 Jbeta primers. Sequenced by immunoSEQ multiplex PCR; TCRdb stores in-frame clones only, minus some. This sample has fewer than 85,000 clones; about 66% occur once, and the top ten carry approximately 4.4%. This clone was observed a handful of times. What it binds is unknown. The sequencing input was PBMCs. This receptor was identified in a man aged 55-75 years in good health and CMV-seropositive. The rearrangement links TRBV14 to TRBJ2-5, with 10 nucleotides matching TRBD2. The DNA for the CDR3 is TGTGCCAGCAGTCTCCTAGCGGGGGTCCAAGAGACCCAGTACTTC. It yields the protein CASSLLAGVQETQYF.